What follows are 10 T cell receptor beta chains derived from one specimen sequenced in a study of T cells after yellow fever vaccination. TCRdb fed the 5' RACE reads into MiXCR, producing one record per CDR3 protein. The repertoire includes under 100,000 distinct CDR3 sequences, 5.8% of them detected once, and roughly 39% sits in the top ten. The source was CD8+ T cells sorted from PBMCs, collected 10 days after the yellow fever booster vaccination. The receptors shown here come from a man in his late teens or twenties who received the YFV17D yellow fever vaccine.

The J gene is TRBJ2-2, the V gene TRBV12-3 or TRBV12-4; possible D gene TRBD1, 6 bases. The germline V and J ends were trimmed by 2 bases and 5 bases, with 12 bases remaining between them. The CDR3 extends over 15 amino acids. The CDR3 region has the DNA TGTGCCAGCAGTTTACTGGGGGCAGGGACCGGGGAGCTGTTTTTT. As protein: CASSLLGAGTGELFF.

The J gene is TRBJ2-1, the V gene TRBV10-3; the D is unclear. The CDR3 totals 12 residues. V was clipped by 0 bases and J by 4 bases, with 1 base between them. Germline assignment: CDR1 ENHRY and CDR2 SYGVKD. CDR3 protein: CAISESYNEQFF. The DNA of the CDR3 is TGTGCCATCAGTGAGTCTTACAATGAGCAGTTCTTC.

This clonotype was seen repeatedly, ten times or more. J is TRBJ2-2 and V is TRBV7-2, with TRBD2 matching 12 bases. The CDR3 is 19 amino acids. Germline loops: CDR1 SGHTA, CDR2 FQGNSA. V lost 4 bases and J lost 4; bases outside the gene matches: 13. The CDR3 loop is CASSWPVTSGGLGTGELFF. The DNA for the CDR3 is TGTGCCAGCAGCTGGCCCGTGACTAGCGGGGGCCTCGGCACCGGGGAGCTGTTTTTT.

V and J are TRBV10-3 and TRBJ1-2; perhaps TRBD1 as D (5 bases). CDR1 ENHRY and CDR2 SYGVKD come from the germline V gene. V was clipped by 7 bases and J by 6 bases, with 15 bases between them. The CDR3 sequence is 13 residues long. The CDR3 region is CAIMTSGVDGYTF. CDR3 nucleotide sequence: TGTGCCATCATGACCTCGGGGGTCGATGGCTACACCTTC.

This chain joins TRBV5-1 and TRBJ1-2; TRBD1 matches at 10 bases. This CDR3 comprises 15 residues. Germline V lookup: CDR1 SGHRS, CDR2 YFSETQ. V trimming: 3 bases; J trimming: 2 bases; junction bases outside the gene matches: 4. The DNA for the CDR3 is TGCGCCAGCAGCTCGGGACAGGGGATCAACTATGGCTACACCTTC. Translating gives CASSSGQGINYGYTF. The complete variable domain, with remaining parts taken from reference TRBV5-1 and TRBJ1-2, reads KAGVTQTPRYLIKTRGQQVTLSCSPISGHRSVSWYQQTPGQGLQFLFEYFSETQRNKGNFPGRFSGRQFSNSRSEMNVSTLELGDSALYLCASSSGQGINYGYTFGSGTRLTVV.

V usage is TRBV12-3 or TRBV12-4 and J usage is TRBJ2-5, with 8 bases that match TRBD2. CDR3 length equals 16 residues. The J segment lost 7 bases and the V segment lost 4 bases, leaving 14 bases of the junction unmatched. CDR3 sequence reads: CASSSRRGDSRGTQYF. Written as DNA, the CDR3 is TGTGCCAGCAGTTCAAGGCGGGGGGACTCCCGAGGGACCCAGTACTTC.

The gene calls are TRBV12-3 or TRBV12-4 and TRBJ1-2; D ambiguous. Trimming left V 6 bases short and J 8 bases short, with 16 bases between. The CDR3 totals 13 residues. The CDR3 loop is CASRPDSLEGYTF. CDR3 DNA sequence: TGTGCCAGCAGACCGGACTCCCTCGAGGGCTACACCTTC.

This clonotype has more than one count but fewer than ten. CDR3 bases: TGTGCCAGTAGTCCGCTCGGGACAGGGGCCTACGAGCAGTACTTC. The encoded protein is CASSPLGTGAYEQYF. The genes are TRBV19 and TRBJ2-7; 10 bases map to TRBD1. CDR3 size: 15 residues. The germline CDR1 and CDR2 sequences are LNHDA and SQIVND (reference sequence). The V segment lost 5 bases and the J segment 2 bases; nucleotides outside the gene matches: 6.

This clonotype was seen repeatedly, ten times or more. J is TRBJ2-3 and V is TRBV5-1; 9 positions agree with TRBD1. Germline V lookup: CDR1 SGHRS, CDR2 YFSETQ. The CDR3 is made up of 14 amino acids. Trimming removed 4 bases from V and 6 bases from J; junction bases left unmatched: 6. This chain's CDR3 is CASSRDREADTQYF. The CDR3 DNA follows: TGCGCCAGCAGCCGGGACAGGGAGGCCGATACGCAGTATTTT. The full variable domain, with the rest looked up from reference TRBV5-1 and TRBJ2-3, is KAGVTQTPRYLIKTRGQQVTLSCSPISGHRSVSWYQQTPGQGLQFLFEYFSETQRNKGNFPGRFSGRQFSNSRSEMNVSTLELGDSALYLCASSRDREADTQYFGPGTRLTVL.

This clonotype was counted only a few times. The genes are TRBV29-1 and TRBJ2-1, with D uncertain. This CDR3 comprises 12 residues. CDR1 and CDR2 from the germline V gene are SQVTM and ANQGSEA. The ends were cut back, 6 bases at V and 6 bases at J, with 12 bases in the middle. The DNA of the CDR3 is TGCAGCGTAGGTCGCTTTGGCAATGAGCAGTTCTTC. This sequence encodes CSVGRFGNEQFF.